One and the same sample provided the 28 T cell receptor beta chains below, sequenced in a study of blood T cell repertoires in COVID-19. Repertoires were generated with immunoSEQ multiplex PCR, while TCRdb's copy carries only in-frame clones and drops some. The sample has about 140,000 clones; around 90% are singletons. Sequencing was carried out using peripheral blood. The origin of the receptors is a man in his sixties with active or convalescent COVID-19.

The CDR3 reads CSVSGLAINEQFF. For the CDR3, the DNA is TGCAGCGTTTCGGGACTAGCAATCAATGAGCAGTTCTTC. The chain carries TRBV29-1 and TRBJ2-1; TRBD2 aligns across 9 bases. The CDR3 totals 13 residues. V lost 5 bases and J lost 6; bases outside the gene matches: 5. From germline, CDR1 is SQVTM and CDR2 ANQGSEA.

In regard to this clone: The same CDR3 also results from other DNA sequences found in this sample. The chain has TRBV9 and TRBJ2-5; D not resolved. The germline gives CDR1 SGDLS, CDR2 YYNGEE. The length of the CDR3 is 14 residues. Trimming took 0 bases from V and 1 from J, leaving 7 bases between them. The CDR3 sequence: CASSVGGPQETQYF. As DNA, the CDR3 is TGTGCCAGCAGCGTAGGAGGCCCCCAAGAGACCCAGTACTTC. Combining the CDR3 with reference TRBV9 and TRBJ2-5 gives the whole variable domain DSGVTQTPKHLITATGQRVTLRCSPRSGDLSVYWYQQSLDQGLQFLIQYYNGEERAKGNILERFSAQQFPDLHSELNLSSLELGDSALYFCASSVGGPQETQYFGPGTRLLVL.

The chain is built from TRBV4-2 and TRBJ1-3; no clear D. Trimming cost V 1 base and J 0 bases, with 13 bases left between them. Per the germline V gene, CDR1 is LGHNA and CDR2 is YNFKEQ. CDR3 size: 17 residues. For the CDR3, the DNA is TGTGCCAGCAGCCAAGCCAATTATGTAGCCTCTGGAAACACCATATATTTT. As protein: CASSQANYVASGNTIYF.

V gene TRBV10-3 combines with J gene TRBJ2-7; possibly TRBD1 for D (6 bases). The CDR3 runs 15 residues. The germline CDR1 and CDR2 sequences are ENHRY and SYGVKD. The ends were cut back, 2 bases at V and 4 bases at J, with 15 bases in the middle. The DNA for the CDR3 is TGTGCCATCAGTGAGGGTTGGGGGACATCATACGAGCAGTACTTC. This codes for CAISEGWGTSYEQYF.

The chain couples TRBV28 to TRBJ1-2; TRBD1 is a possible D gene (6 bases). The CDR3 length is 14 residues. Germline CDR1 MDHEN, CDR2 SYDVKM. V was shortened by 6 bases and J by 2 bases, with 13 bases between the two germline ends. CDR3 sequence: CASRRTGQNYGYTF. DNA for the CDR3: TGTGCCAGCAGACGCACCGGACAGAACTATGGCTACACCTTC.

The J gene is TRBJ2-2, the V gene TRBV6-5; D possibly corresponds to TRBD1 (5 bases). The CDR3 has 13 residues. Germline CDR1 reads MNHEY; CDR2 reads SVGAGI. Trimming stripped 7 bases from V and 2 bases from J, with 8 bases between. Here the CDR3 reads CASIRANTGELFF. Written as DNA, the CDR3 is TGTGCCAGCATCAGGGCTAACACCGGGGAGCTGTTTTTT.

This chain connects TRBV4-1 to TRBJ2-7, with 7 bases lining up with TRBD2. V was pared by 2 bases and J by 1 base, with 8 bases of the junction left unmatched. This CDR3 is 16 amino acids long. Germline CDR1 and CDR2: MGHRA and YSYEKL. CDR3 sequence reads: CASSQRVEGGSYEQYF. CDR3 bases: TGCGCCAGCAGCCAACGAGTGGAGGGAGGGTCCTACGAGCAGTACTTC.

V gene TRBV29-1 combines with J gene TRBJ2-1, with 13 bases that match TRBD2. CDR1 SQVTM and CDR2 ANQGSEA come from the germline V gene. V was clipped by 7 bases and J by 8 bases; unmatched bases: 8. This CDR3 spans 14 amino acids. CDR3 sequence (DNA): TGCAGCGGAGCAGGGACTAGCGGGATTGATGAGCAGTTCTTC. It is translated as CSGAGTSGIDEQFF.

V usage is TRBV6-6 and J usage is TRBJ1-5; 9 nucleotides match TRBD1. The CDR3 has 15 amino acids. The germline CDR1 and CDR2 sequences are MNHNY and SVGAGI (reference sequence). The V and J ends lost 5 bases and 6 bases, in that order; junction bases with no gene match: 8. CDR3 in amino acids: CASSTGQGNVQPQHF. The CDR3 region has the DNA TGTGCCAGCAGTACCGGACAGGGGAACGTTCAGCCCCAGCATTTT.

This clone was detected once. The chain carries TRBV28 and TRBJ1-2; D ambiguous. Looked up from germline, CDR1 is MDHEN and CDR2 is SYDVKM. The CDR3 runs 15 residues. V gave up 2 bases and J gave up 0 bases, with 10 bases separating them. The CDR3 nucleotides are TGTGCCAGCAGTTTACCAGGTCGAGCTAACTATGGCTACACCTTC. Translation gives CASSLPGRANYGYTF.

The chain recombines TRBV11-2 with TRBJ2-1; 10 bases map to TRBD2. Germline V gives CDR1 SGHAT, CDR2 FQNNGV. The CDR3 covers 18 residues. The V and J ends lost 5 bases and 5 bases, in that order; junction bases with no gene match: 15. In DNA, the CDR3 is TGTGCCAGCAGCCCGTGGAAGGCTAGCGGGAGCAAGGACAATGAGCAGTTCTTC. Encoded protein: CASSPWKASGSKDNEQFF. Complete variable domain (other parts from reference TRBV11-2 and TRBJ2-1): EAGVAQSPRYKIIEKRQSVAFWCNPISGHATLYWYQQILGQGPKLLIQFQNNGVVDDSQLPKDRFSAERLKGVDSTLKIQPAKLEDSAVYLCASSPWKASGSKDNEQFFGPGTRLTVL.

This clone was observed a single time. The chain is built from TRBV12-3 or TRBV12-4 and TRBJ2-7, with 7 bases identical to TRBD1. The length of the CDR3 is 13 residues. With 5 bases clipped from V and 5 bases from J, the junction kept 6 bases outside the gene matches. CDR3 bases: TGTGCCAGCAGTCCAAACAGGGGCCACGAGCAGTACTTC. It is translated as CASSPNRGHEQYF.

The genes are TRBV7-2 and TRBJ1-2; 9 bases fit TRBD1. Per the germline V gene, CDR1 is SGHTA and CDR2 is FQGNSA. V dropped 6 bases and J dropped 6; count of bases not matched to a gene: 8. There are 14 residues in the CDR3. This CDR3 is CASSRGQGRHGYTF. As DNA, the CDR3 is TGTGCCAGCAGTCGTGGACAGGGGAGACATGGCTACACCTTC.

The V and J genes are TRBV29-1 and TRBJ1-1, with TRBD1 as a possible D gene (5 bases). Trimming shortened V by 4 bases and J by 4 bases, and 16 bases separated the two germline ends. The germline CDR1 and CDR2 sequences are SQVTM and ANQGSEA. CDR3 length equals 14 residues. Here the CDR3 reads CSVGPRGGSTEAFF. CDR3 coding DNA: TGCAGCGTTGGGCCCCGGGGGGGGTCCACTGAAGCTTTCTTT.

This sequence joins TRBV19 and TRBJ2-6; a possible D gene is TRBD1 (6 bases). Trimming took 4 bases from V and 0 from J, leaving 13 bases between them. Germline CDR1 reads LNHDA; CDR2 reads SQIVND (reference sequence). The CDR3 has 17 residues. The chain's CDR3 is CASSKDSFVSGANVLTF. The CDR3 DNA follows: TGTGCCAGTAGTAAGGACAGCTTCGTCTCTGGGGCCAACGTCCTGACTTTC.

The chain has TRBV19 and TRBJ2-5; possible D gene TRBD2, 5 bases. V lost 5 bases and J 7 bases, leaving 11 bases between the germline ends. The CDR3 is made up of 12 amino acids. Germline CDR1 and CDR2: LNHDA and SQIVND (reference sequence). CDR3 in amino acids: CASSLSRGTQYF. The CDR3 DNA is TGTGCCAGTAGTCTTAGCCGGGGGACCCAGTACTTC.

This chain links TRBV15 with TRBJ2-1; a possible D gene is TRBD2 (5 bases). V lost 0 bases and J lost 4, with 13 bases in between. Germline V CDR1 and CDR2: LNHNV, YYDKDF (reference sequence). The CDR3 runs to 16 residues. The CDR3 DNA reads as TGTGCCACCAGCAGAGACGAGGGTATGGCATACAATGAGCAGTTCTTC. Its translation is CATSRDEGMAYNEQFF.

This rearrangement joins TRBV4-1 to TRBJ2-6; D uncertain. The V and J ends lost 3 bases and 2 bases respectively, with 11 bases between them. Germline CDR1 MGHRA, CDR2 YSYEKL. The CDR3 is made up of 16 amino acids. CDR3 nucleotides: TGCGCCAGCAGCCATTTTAGCAGAACTGGGGCCAACGTCCTGACTTTC. Translating it yields CASSHFSRTGANVLTF.

This rearrangement joins TRBV11-2 to TRBJ2-3, with 8 bases that match TRBD2. In germline, CDR1 is SGHAT, CDR2 FQNNGV. CDR3 length equals 15 residues. V gave up 4 bases and J gave up 3 bases; unmatched junction bases: 6. The CDR3 coding sequence is TGTGCCAGCAGCTCCCCGGCTAGCGGGACAGATACGCAGTATTTT. As protein: CASSSPASGTDTQYF.

The V gene is TRBV5-1, the J gene TRBJ1-1; D remains unclear. The CDR3 is made up of 14 amino acids. Germline V gene data show CDR1 as SGHRS and CDR2 as YFSETQ. Trimming cost V 4 bases and J 4 bases, with 14 bases left between them. The CDR3 region is CASSKEEGITEAFF. CDR3 nucleotides: TGCGCCAGCAGCAAAGAAGAGGGAATCACTGAAGCTTTCTTT.

The rearrangement joins TRBV28 to TRBJ2-1, with TRBD2 matching 7 bases. CDR1 and CDR2 from the germline V gene are MDHEN and SYDVKM. V shed 5 bases, J shed 4 bases, and the junction held 8 bases outside the gene matches. There are 15 residues in the CDR3. CDR3 region: CASSGRGLRYNEQFF. The CDR3 coding sequence is TGTGCCAGCAGTGGTCGGGGACTAAGATACAATGAGCAGTTCTTC.

The chain employs TRBV28 and TRBJ1-4; the D gene is possibly TRBD1 (5 bases). Trimming cost V 2 bases and J 5 bases, with 12 bases left between them. The CDR3 extends over 15 amino acids. CDR1 is MDHEN, CDR2 SYDVKM, per germline. The CDR3 loop reads CASSLSQGYNEKLFF. The DNA for the CDR3 is TGTGCCAGCAGTTTAAGTCAGGGTTACAATGAAAAACTGTTTTTT.

The count of this clone is one. The chain employs TRBV11-2 and TRBJ1-2; D may be TRBD1 (5 bases). CDR3 length: 15 residues. Trimming took off 1 base at V and 2 bases at J, with 11 bases between the two ends. Germline values: CDR1 SGHAT, CDR2 FQNNGV. CDR3 in amino acids: CASSLGQSSNYGYTF. DNA for the CDR3: TGTGCCAGCAGCTTAGGACAGTCCTCAAACTATGGCTACACCTTC.

This chain joins TRBV4-2 and TRBJ2-7, with D possibly being TRBD2 (6 bases). Per the germline V gene, CDR1 is LGHNA and CDR2 is YNFKEQ. The CDR3 length is 15 residues. Trimming left V 0 bases short and J 7 bases short, with 16 bases between. DNA of the CDR3: TGTGCCAGCAGCCAAGAAAGTGGGGGAGGTCGGGAGCAGTACTTC. Translated, it gives CASSQESGGGREQYF.

This sequence joins TRBV15 and TRBJ1-1; D not certain. This CDR3 is 15 amino acids long. The V end was cut by 4 bases, the J end by 3 bases, with 15 bases between. The germline gives CDR1 LNHNV, CDR2 YYDKDF (reference sequence). CDR3 sequence reads: CATSTARGLHTEAFF. The CDR3 DNA reads TGTGCCACCAGCACCGCCCGGGGTCTTCACACTGAAGCTTTCTTT.

The rearrangement uses TRBV6-5 and TRBJ2-7; 10 nucleotides agree with TRBD1. V was pared by 6 bases and J by 4 bases, with 9 bases of the junction left unmatched. Germline loops: CDR1 MNHEY, CDR2 SVGAGI. This CDR3 has 15 residues. This CDR3 reads CASSTTGGNSYEQYF. As DNA, the CDR3 is TGTGCCAGCAGCACGACAGGGGGCAATTCTTACGAGCAGTACTTC.

The rearrangement uses TRBV11-2 and TRBJ2-6; D is ambiguous. CDR1 is SGHAT, CDR2 FQNNGV, per germline. The CDR3 sequence is 17 residues long. The V gene lost 8 bases and the J gene lost 0 bases, with 17 bases spanning the gap. CDR3 nucleotides: TGTGCCAGCGTCCCGGCCTACGGGTCCTCTGGGGCCAACGTCCTGACTTTC. Its translation: CASVPAYGSSGANVLTF.

This chain links TRBV7-2 with TRBJ1-2; D is ambiguous. Germline V gene data show CDR1 as SGHTA and CDR2 as FQGNSA. Between the trimmed V and J ends, which lost 5 bases and 4 bases, there was a span of 14 bases. The CDR3 is made up of 14 amino acids. The chain's CDR3 is CASSQSQETYGYTF. CDR3 sequence (DNA): TGTGCCAGCAGCCAGAGTCAGGAAACCTATGGCTACACCTTC.